In its sample, the clone carrying this T cell receptor beta chain was seen a few times. CDR3 and TCR beta VDJ profiling relied on a genomic DNA template. One entry per CDR3 protein, called by TCRdb with MiXCR from the reads. The sample has roughly 300,000 distinct CDR3 sequences; 56% are singletons. The CDR3 consists of 14 residues. The V end lost 4 bases, the J end lost 0 bases, and 10 bases lay between the germline ends. Germline-derived CDR1 and CDR2 are SGHDT and YYEEEE. These data originate in a study of CD8+CD57+ T cells in acquired aplastic anemia. The specimen sequenced was sorted CD4+, CD8+, or CD8+CD57+ T cells (not recorded which) from PBMCs. The chain links TRBV5-6 to TRBJ1-1; D gene uncertain. The clonotype originates from a human donor with severe aplastic anemia or a healthy control (not recorded which). Here the CDR3 reads CASSRRPLNTEAFF. The CDR3 nucleotides are TGTGCCAGCAGCCGAAGACCTCTGAACACTGAAGCTTTCTTT.